The clone carrying this TCR beta chain was observed a single time. No antigen is known for it. The protocol was immunoSEQ multiplex PCR, while the TCRdb copy is restricted to in-frame clones and leaves out a portion. The sample contains some 150,000 clones, roughly 91% of which appear only once. The CDR3 consists of 14 residues. Trimming removed 3 bases at V and 10 bases at J, with 13 bases between. Germline lookup yields CDR1 MNHNS and CDR2 SASEGT. This sample is drawn from a study of cytomegalovirus exposure and HLA in healthy donors. General study points: There were some public TCRs occurring in many donors, but most TCR sequences were rare.

The roughly 120-subject validation cohort, separate from the approximately 670-subject first cohort, included the donors. Sequenced material: PBMCs. The chain employs TRBV6-1 and TRBJ1-6, with unresolved D. The clonotype originates from a man aged 18 to 29 in good health and CMV-seronegative. For the CDR3, the DNA is TGTGCCAGCAGTGATCCCGCAGGTAGATCACCCCTCCACTTT. This sequence encodes CASSDPAGRSPLHF.